These T cell receptor beta chains were read from a single sample in a study of cytomegalovirus exposure and HLA in healthy donors. Assay used: immunoSEQ multiplex PCR; TCRdb lists only in-frame clones, some missing. The sample carries about 120,000 clones, around three quarters recorded once. The sequencing sample was made of PBMCs. The source is a man between 18 and 29 years old in good health and CMV-seropositive. CDR3s include the opening cysteine and the closing phenylalanine or tryptophan. D genes are given only for firm matches. Rows may omit the clone size; those that give it use once, few, many or a size class.

J gene | D gene | clone size | CDR3 length | V gene | CDR3 DNA | CDR3 protein
TRBJ2-6 | TRBD1 | . | 18 | TRBV15 | TGTGCCACCAGCAGAGGGTATGACAGGGGAGCTGGGGCCAACGTCCTGACTTTC | CATSRGYDRGAGANVLTF
TRBJ2-2 | . | . | 14 | TRBV5-1 | TGCGCCAGCAAAACCGGGAGTGGAACCGGGGAGCTGTTTTTT | CASKTGSGTGELFF
TRBJ1-4 | TRBD1 | . | 14 | TRBV19 | TGTGCCAGTAGTCAGGACAGGGGAGGCGAAAAACTGTTTTTT | CASSQDRGGEKLFF
TRBJ1-1 | . | . | 14 | TRBV2 | TGTGCCAGCAGTGAGGAGCAGCCCCTCACTGAAGCTTTCTTT | CASSEEQPLTEAFF
TRBJ1-1 | . | . | 16 | TRBV6-6 | TGTGCCAGCAGACACGGCAGGAACCCCCCTGGGACTGAAGCTTTCTTT | CASRHGRNPPGTEAFF
TRBJ1-1 | . | . | 16 | TRBV4-1 | TGCGCCAGCAGCCAAGGGCTACAGGGTCTGAACACTGAAGCTTTCTTT | CASSQGLQGLNTEAFF
TRBJ2-5 | TRBD1 | once | 18 | TRBV27 | TGTGCCAGCAGTTTAGAAGATCCAAGGACAGGGTACCAAGAGACCCAGTACTTC | CASSLEDPRTGYQETQYF
TRBJ1-4 | TRBD1 | . | 12 | TRBV5-1 | TGCGCCAGCGGGACAGCTTCAGGGCAACTGTTTTTT | CASGTASGQLFF
TRBJ2-7 | . | many | 14 | TRBV10-3 | TGTGCCATCAGGGAGGACCCGGGCGGGTACGAGCAGTACTTC | CAIREDPGGYEQYF
TRBJ2-6 | TRBD1 | once | 18 | TRBV23-1 | TGCGCCAGCAGCCGGGACAGGCGGTTTTCGGCCGGGGCCAACGGCCTGACTTTC | CASSRDRRFSAGANGLTF
TRBJ2-7 | . | . | 12 | TRBV6-1 | TGTGCCAGCAGTGCCACAGGTTACGGGCAGTACTTC | CASSATGYGQYF
TRBJ2-2 | . | . | 15 | TRBV6-5 | TGTGCCAGCAGTTACTCGGATTCGGGAGCCGGGGAGCTGTTTTTT | CASSYSDSGAGELFF
TRBJ2-7 | TRBD1 | . | 14 | TRBV27 | TGTGCCAGCAGTCCGGGGACAGGGGGCTACGAGCAGTACTTC | CASSPGTGGYEQYF